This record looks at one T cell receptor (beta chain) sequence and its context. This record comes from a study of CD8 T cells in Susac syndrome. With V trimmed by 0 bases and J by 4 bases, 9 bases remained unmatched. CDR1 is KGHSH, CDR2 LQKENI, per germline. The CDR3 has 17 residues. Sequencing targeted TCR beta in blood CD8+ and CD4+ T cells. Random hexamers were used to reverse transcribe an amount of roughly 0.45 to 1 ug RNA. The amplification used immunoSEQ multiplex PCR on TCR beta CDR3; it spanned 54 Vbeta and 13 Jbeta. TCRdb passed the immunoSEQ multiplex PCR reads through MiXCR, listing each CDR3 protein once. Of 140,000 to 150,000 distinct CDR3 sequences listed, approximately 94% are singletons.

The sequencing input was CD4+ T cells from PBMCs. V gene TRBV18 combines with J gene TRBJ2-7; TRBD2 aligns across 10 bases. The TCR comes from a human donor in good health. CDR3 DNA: TGTGCCAGCTCACCACCGCCTAGCGGGAGAGGGCGGTACGAGCAGTACTTC. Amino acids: CASSPPPSGRGRYEQYF.